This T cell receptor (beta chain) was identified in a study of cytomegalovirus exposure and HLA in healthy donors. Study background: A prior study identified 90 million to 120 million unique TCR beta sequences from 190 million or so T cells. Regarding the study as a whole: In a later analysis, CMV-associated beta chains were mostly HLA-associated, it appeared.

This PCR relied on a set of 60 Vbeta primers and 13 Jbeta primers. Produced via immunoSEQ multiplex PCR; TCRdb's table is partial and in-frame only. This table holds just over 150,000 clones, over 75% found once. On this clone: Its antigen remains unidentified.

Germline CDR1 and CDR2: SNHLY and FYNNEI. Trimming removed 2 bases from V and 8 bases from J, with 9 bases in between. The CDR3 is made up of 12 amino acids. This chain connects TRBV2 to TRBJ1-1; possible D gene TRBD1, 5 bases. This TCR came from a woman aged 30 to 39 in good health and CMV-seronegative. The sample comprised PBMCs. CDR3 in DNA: TGTGCCAGCAGTGAAAGACAGACAGAAGCTTTCTTT. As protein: CASSERQTEAFF.